A selection of T cell receptor beta chains follows, all from one sample in a study of shared clonotypes between healthy human individuals. Sequencing was performed with immunoSEQ multiplex PCR; in TCRdb, only in-frame clones are kept and a portion is missing. Of around 2,000,000 clones listed, approximately 94% were seen once; the top ten hold 0.85% to 1.2%. The material sequenced was naive CD8+ T cells sorted from blood. The receptors here all came from a man aged 18-30 years in good health. CDR3s include the opening cysteine and the closing phenylalanine or tryptophan.

v_call | cdr3_aa
TRBV9 | CASSVGQMNTEAFF
TRBV6-5 | CASSLTLGQSYEQYF
TRBV4-3 | CASSPGTHGMDYGYTF
TRBV11-2 | CASSLLEGAGGPTDTQYF
TRBV27 | CASSPSSNSWDPGYLQETQYF
TRBV4-1 | CASSQARGGWEQETQYF
TRBV27 | CASSPGAGLADTQYF
TRBV4-1 | CASSQRTSSSYEQYF
TRBV7-9 | CASSPGTGAYNEQFF
TRBV10-1 | CASSGRTSPGNTIYF
TRBV19 | CASSIGVTEQFF
TRBV28 | CASSLRQGSAYNSPLHF
TRBV30 | CAWSGVSRGAADTQYF
TRBV27 | CASSVLEGTEAFF
TRBV30 | CAWSVDQFQRPHGEGYTF
TRBV5-6 | CASSLDRMNTEAFF
TRBV4-1 | CASSVGLSSYEQYF
TRBV6-5 | CASSLGAGTYNEQFF
TRBV27 | CASRPSGRPPSSYNEQFF
TRBV5-6 | CASSQQWDTQYF
TRBV4-1 | CASSQDNLNQPQHF
TRBV13 | CASSIRGTGEHEQYF
TRBV5-6 | CASSLLIPGTFFYEQYF
TRBV11-2 | CASSLLSDGQSKQFF
TRBV27 | CASTRGGPTYNEQFF
TRBV18 | CASSATGFNQPQHF
TRBV6-5 | CASSYSVGGTTEAFF
TRBV27 | CASSLTGSSYEQYF
TRBV5-4 | CASSQPGQGEEKLFF
TRBV27 | CASSFEWRRSLF
TRBV9 | CASSVVAGGSYEQYF
TRBV29-1 | CSVEDWGNTGELFF
TRBV6-5 | CASSYSATGSSYEQYF
TRBV9 | CASSGSLAGMDTQYF
TRBV7-9 | CASTEGMNTEAFF
TRBV4-1 | CASSLRRGAIGGYTF
TRBV6-1 | CASSEDYEETQYF
TRBV13 | CASSLALTGELFF
TRBV2 | CASQRDWTEAFF
TRBV2 | CASSSGEYYQETQYF